The 23 T cell receptor beta chains in this list originate from one sample, sequenced in a study of blood T cell repertoires in COVID-19. The table came from immunoSEQ multiplex PCR; TCRdb's copy has only in-frame clones and leaves some out. This repertoire shows more than 95,000 clones, roughly 80% found once; its top ten account for over 20%. Sequenced: peripheral blood. The receptor source for this set is a man aged 55 to 70 with acute or convalescent COVID-19.

The CDR3 loop is CASSFVAGDYNEQFF. CDR3 nucleotides: TGCGCCAGCAGCTTCGTAGCGGGAGACTACAATGAGCAGTTCTTC. The chain uses TRBV5-1 and TRBJ2-1, with TRBD2 matching 9 bases. V trimming: 2 bases; J trimming: 3 bases; junction bases outside the gene matches: 3. Germline V gives CDR1 SGHRS, CDR2 YFSETQ. The CDR3 consists of 15 residues. Complete variable domain (other parts from reference TRBV5-1 and TRBJ2-1): KAGVTQTPRYLIKTRGQQVTLSCSPISGHRSVSWYQQTPGQGLQFLFEYFSETQRNKGNFPGRFSGRQFSNSRSEMNVSTLELGDSALYLCASSFVAGDYNEQFFGPGTRLTVL.

V usage is TRBV5-1 and J usage is TRBJ2-3; a weak D match, TRBD1 (5 bases). The CDR3 sequence is 14 residues long. Germline assignment: CDR1 SGHRS and CDR2 YFSETQ. Trimming cost V 0 bases and J 5 bases, with 10 bases left between them. The CDR3 spells CASSLEGRGDTQYF. The CDR3, as DNA: TGCGCCAGCAGCTTGGAGGGAAGGGGAGATACGCAGTATTTT.

The chain couples TRBV7-9 to TRBJ1-2; 9 bases are a match to TRBD1. CDR1 is SEHNR, CDR2 FQNEAQ, per germline (reference sequence). V gave up 1 base and J gave up 8 bases; unmatched junction bases: 2. The CDR3 spans 13 residues. CDR3: CASSLGQGGGYTF. The CDR3 bases are TGTGCCAGCAGCTTAGGACAGGGGGGAGGCTACACCTTC.

The chain recombines TRBV5-1 with TRBJ1-1; tentatively, D is TRBD1 (5 bases). Germline loops: CDR1 SGHRS, CDR2 YFSETQ. With 1 base removed from V and 3 bases from J, the gap between germline ends came to 13 bases. The CDR3 length is 15 residues. The DNA of the CDR3 is TGCGCCAGCAGCTTGCTCCCAGGGTGGGACACTGAAGCTTTCTTT. Amino acid sequence: CASSLLPGWDTEAFF.

The chain links TRBV7-9 to TRBJ1-5; TRBD1 might be the D (5 bases). Germline loops: CDR1 SEHNR, CDR2 FQNEAQ (reference sequence). This CDR3 is built from 14 residues. The V end lost 1 base, the J end lost 10 bases, and 14 bases lay between the germline ends. The CDR3, as DNA: TGTGCCAGCAGCTTAGGCGGTGGGGCGGTACCCCAGCATTTT. Protein sequence: CASSLGGGAVPQHF.

Points on this clone: Other DNA sequences in the sample encode the same CDR3. The rearrangement links TRBV29-1 to TRBJ1-1; D is undetermined. V lost 5 bases and J lost 3, with 10 bases in between. The CDR3 is 12 amino acids. Germline V gives CDR1 SQVTM, CDR2 ANQGSEA. The chain's CDR3 is CSVRRGDTEAFF. The CDR3 DNA reads as TGCAGCGTTCGTCGGGGTGACACTGAAGCTTTCTTT.

This chain uses TRBV30 with TRBJ1-3; 7 bases line up with TRBD1. Germline loops: CDR1 GTSNPN, CDR2 SVGIG (reference sequence). V shed 3 bases, J shed 4 bases, and the junction held 6 bases outside the gene matches. The CDR3 has 14 residues. DNA of the CDR3: TGTGCCTGGAGAATGACAGGGTCCGGAAACACCATATATTTT. This gives the protein CAWRMTGSGNTIYF.

The chain uses TRBV9 and TRBJ1-1; the D gene is possibly TRBD1 (6 bases). Trimming removed 0 bases from V and 4 bases from J, with 10 bases in between. The CDR3 is 14 residues long. Germline V CDR1 and CDR2: SGDLS, YYNGEE. The CDR3 DNA sequence: TGTGCCAGCAGCGTAGCGCAGGGGAGCACTGAAGCTTTCTTT. It encodes CASSVAQGSTEAFF.

The rearrangement uses TRBV6-1 and TRBJ1-4; 10 nucleotides match TRBD1. J gave up 5 bases and V 3 bases, and 9 bases lay outside the gene matches. CDR1 is MNHNS, CDR2 SASEGT, per germline. This CDR3 spans 17 amino acids. The CDR3, as DNA: TGTGCCAGCAGTGACCCGGGACAGGGGAAGAGAAATGAAAAACTGTTTTTT. Translated, it gives CASSDPGQGKRNEKLFF.

This chain links TRBV5-1 with TRBJ2-3; a weak D match, TRBD1 (6 bases). This CDR3 contains 13 residues. CDR1 is SGHRS and CDR2 is YFSETQ in the germline V gene. Trimming removed 2 bases from V and 6 bases from J, with 10 bases in between. The CDR3 DNA sequence: TGCGCCAGCAGCTTTTGGGGGCGGGATACGCAGTATTTT. Protein product: CASSFWGRDTQYF. The full variable domain, with the rest looked up from reference TRBV5-1 and TRBJ2-3, is KAGVTQTPRYLIKTRGQQVTLSCSPISGHRSVSWYQQTPGQGLQFLFEYFSETQRNKGNFPGRFSGRQFSNSRSEMNVSTLELGDSALYLCASSFWGRDTQYFGPGTRLTVL.

The V and J genes are TRBV5-1 and TRBJ2-3; 16 nucleotides agree with TRBD2. CDR3 length: 18 residues. Germline V gives CDR1 SGHRS, CDR2 YFSETQ. The V segment lost 2 bases and the J segment 3 bases; nucleotides outside the gene matches: 6. The CDR3 protein is CASSFGTSGRAGTDTQYF. The DNA of the CDR3 is TGCGCCAGCAGCTTCGGGACTAGCGGGAGGGCCGGGACAGATACGCAGTATTTT.

J is TRBJ1-2 and V is TRBV5-5; the D is unclear. Trimming took 1 base from V and 1 from J, leaving 11 bases between them. Germline V lookup: CDR1 SGHKS, CDR2 YYEKEE (reference sequence). CDR3 length: 15 residues. Written as DNA, the CDR3 is TGTGCCAGCAGCTTGACTATACGAAATAACTATGGCTACACCTTC. Amino acids: CASSLTIRNNYGYTF.

CDR3 bases: TGTGCCAGCTCGGACCGGACAGGGAGCTCCTACGAGCAGTACTTC. It specifies CASSDRTGSSYEQYF. V gene TRBV18 combines with J gene TRBJ2-7; TRBD1 matches at 8 bases. The CDR3 extends over 15 amino acids. Germline CDR1 reads KGHSH; CDR2 reads LQKENI. Trimming removed 6 bases from V and 0 bases from J; junction bases left unmatched: 7. The whole variable domain, remainder taken from reference TRBV18 and TRBJ2-7, is NAGVMQNPRHLVRRRGQEARLRCSPMKGHSHVYWYRQLPEEGLKFMVYLQKENIIDESGMPKERFSAEFPKEGPSILRIQQVVRGDSAAYFCASSDRTGSSYEQYFGPGTRLTVT.

CDR3 nucleotides: TGTGCCACCAGCAGGTATCCAGATGAAAAACTGTTTTTT. Translated, it gives CATSRYPDEKLFF. The chain joins TRBV15 to TRBJ1-4, with D uncertain. CDR1 is LNHNV, CDR2 YYDKDF, per germline (reference sequence). Trimming pared 3 bases from V and 6 bases from J, leaving 8 bases between. The CDR3 spans 13 residues. The full variable domain, rest sourced from reference TRBV15 and TRBJ1-4, is DAMVIQNPRYQVTQFGKPVTLSCSQTLNHNVMYWYQQKSSQAPKLLFHYYDKDFNNEADTPDNFQSRRPNTSFCFLDIRSPGLGDTAMYLCATSRYPDEKLFFGSGTQLSVL.

The rearrangement uses TRBV6-1 and TRBJ1-5; 10 nucleotides line up with TRBD1. The CDR3 is 16 amino acids. V lost 4 bases, J lost 1 base, and 4 bases stayed unmatched. Germline-derived CDR1 and CDR2 are MNHNS and SASEGT. The DNA for the CDR3 is TGTGCCAGCAGTGTGACAGGGGGCAGGAGCAATCAGCCCCAGCATTTT. It codes for CASSVTGGRSNQPQHF.

In its sample, this clone was seen once. CDR3 DNA: TGTGCCAGCACTAACCCAGCGGGAGGGGGCGAGCAGTTCTTC. This translates into CASTNPAGGGEQFF. The V and J genes are TRBV6-6 and TRBJ2-1; 10 bases are a match to TRBD2. With V trimmed by 7 bases and J by 10 bases, 10 bases remained unmatched. The CDR3 runs to 14 residues. The germline V gene encodes CDR1 MNHNY and CDR2 SVGAGI (reference sequence).

The genes are TRBV19 and TRBJ2-1, with TRBD1 matching over 7 bases. Per the germline V gene, CDR1 is LNHDA and CDR2 is SQIVND (reference sequence). V was clipped by 3 bases and J by 2 bases; unmatched bases: 1. CDR3 length: 14 amino acids. CDR3: CASSIGQAYNEQFF. The DNA of the CDR3 is TGTGCCAGTAGTATTGGACAGGCCTACAATGAGCAGTTCTTC. Looking up the rest from reference TRBV19 and TRBJ2-1 gives the full variable domain: DGGITQSPKYLFRKEGQNVTLSCEQNLNHDAMYWYRQDPGQGLRLIYYSQIVNDFQKGDIAEGYSVSREKKESFPLTVTSAQKNPTAFYLCASSIGQAYNEQFFGPGTRLTVL.

This clone came up once. The J gene is TRBJ2-1, the V gene TRBV19; D is possibly TRBD2 (6 bases). Trimming stripped 1 base from V and 10 bases from J, with 11 bases between. Per the germline V gene, CDR1 is LNHDA and CDR2 is SQIVND (reference sequence). The CDR3 is made up of 13 amino acids. The DNA of the CDR3 is TGTGCCAGTAGTATAGTTGGGGGGACGGAGCAGTTCTTC. It translates to CASSIVGGTEQFF.

This chain joins TRBV24-1 and TRBJ2-3; D may be TRBD2 (7 bases). The V gene lost 4 bases and the J gene lost 6 bases, with 16 bases spanning the gap. The CDR3 runs 15 residues. Germline V CDR1 and CDR2: KGHDR, SFDVKD. CDR3 in DNA: TGTGCCACCAGTGACCGCGGGGGCCTCTCCGATACGCAGTATTTT. Protein sequence: CATSDRGGLSDTQYF.

This clone was observed a few times. The DNA of the CDR3 is TGCAGCGCACAGGACAATTCCTACGAGCAGTACTTC. Its protein product is CSAQDNSYEQYF. The J gene is TRBJ2-7, the V gene TRBV29-1; perhaps TRBD1 as D (5 bases). The germline gives CDR1 SQVTM, CDR2 ANQGSEA. This CDR3 has 12 residues. V shed 7 bases and J shed 1 base, with 11 bases lying between them.

The chain links TRBV28 to TRBJ2-5; 9 bases fit TRBD1. The V gene end was trimmed by 5 bases and the J gene end by 1 base; junction bases not matched to a gene: 5. The CDR3 covers 15 residues. The V gene's germline CDR1 is MDHEN and CDR2 SYDVKM. CDR3 in amino acids: CASSGGQGLQETQYF. CDR3 nucleotides: TGTGCCAGCAGTGGGGGACAGGGCCTCCAAGAGACCCAGTACTTC.

The chain employs TRBV5-8 and TRBJ2-1; 10 bases agree with TRBD1. The germline CDR1 and CDR2 sequences are SGHTS and YDEGEE. The CDR3 extends over 14 amino acids. V was pared by 5 bases and J by 7 bases, with 6 bases of the junction left unmatched. CDR3 region: CASRKGQGLNEQFF. The CDR3 nucleotides read TGTGCCAGCAGGAAGGGACAGGGGTTGAATGAGCAGTTCTTC.

The chain uses TRBV7-2 and TRBJ1-2, with D possibly being TRBD1 (5 bases). V lost 4 bases to trimming and J lost 6 bases, with 18 bases between them. CDR1 is SGHTA, CDR2 FQGNSA, per germline. The CDR3 covers 15 residues. CDR3 protein: CASSSAPGPGDGYTF. CDR3 DNA: TGTGCCAGCAGCTCCGCCCCAGGGCCGGGGGATGGCTACACCTTC. The variable domain in full, completed from reference TRBV7-2 and TRBJ1-2, reads GAGVSQSPSNKVTEKGKDVELRCDPISGHTALYWYRQSLGQGLEFLIYFQGNSAPDKSGLPSDRFSAERTGGSVSTLTIQRTQQEDSAVYLCASSSAPGPGDGYTFGSGTRLTVV.